A single sample is the source of the 23 T cell receptor beta chains below, sequenced in a study of blood T cell repertoires in COVID-19. The method was immunoSEQ multiplex PCR; TCRdb's version includes in-frame clones alone and lacks a portion of them. The table records about 45,000 clones, about nine tenths of them present only once. The sample taken for sequencing was peripheral blood. All receptors come from a man aged 65-85 years with active COVID-19.

The chain links TRBV4-1 to TRBJ2-3, with D tentatively TRBD2 (6 bases). CDR1 and CDR2 from the germline V gene are MGHRA and YSYEKL. V was clipped by 4 bases and J by 4 bases, with 9 bases between them. The CDR3 is 13 amino acids. DNA of the CDR3: TGCGCCAGCAGCCTTTTAGCGGCAGATACGCAGTATTTT. It is translated as CASSLLAADTQYF.

The chain has TRBV28 and TRBJ2-5; D is perhaps TRBD2 (6 bases). Germline V gene data show CDR1 as MDHEN and CDR2 as SYDVKM. Trimming stripped 2 bases from V and 1 base from J, with 8 bases between. The CDR3 has 14 residues. The CDR3 spells CASSLVGLQETQYF. The CDR3 region has the DNA TGTGCCAGCAGTTTAGTGGGACTCCAAGAGACCCAGTACTTC.

CDR3 amino acids: CATSKPGGGYNEQFF. CDR3 DNA: TGTGCCACCAGCAAACCGGGGGGGGGATACAATGAGCAGTTCTTC. The chain employs TRBV15 and TRBJ2-1; TRBD2 agrees at 8 bases. Germline loops: CDR1 LNHNV, CDR2 YYDKDF (reference sequence). The junction had 6 bases not matched to a gene; V was cut back by 4 bases and J by 4 bases. The CDR3 length is 15 residues. Combining the CDR3 with reference TRBV15 and TRBJ2-1 gives the whole variable domain DAMVIQNPRYQVTQFGKPVTLSCSQTLNHNVMYWYQQKSSQAPKLLFHYYDKDFNNEADTPDNFQSRRPNTSFCFLDIRSPGLGDTAMYLCATSKPGGGYNEQFFGPGTRLTVL.

The chain recombines TRBV2 with TRBJ1-1, with D tentatively TRBD1 (6 bases). V was shortened by 6 bases and J by 2 bases, with 13 bases between the two germline ends. The V gene's germline CDR1 is SNHLY and CDR2 FYNNEI. This CDR3 spans 14 amino acids. CDR3 amino acids: CASSLMGQNTEAFF. In nucleotides, the CDR3 is TGTGCCAGCAGCTTGATGGGACAAAACACTGAAGCTTTCTTT.

To note about this clone: This specimen includes other DNA sequences encoding the same CDR3. The gene calls are TRBV29-1 and TRBJ2-1; 7 positions match TRBD1. Germline V gene sequence: CDR1 SQVTM, CDR2 ANQGSEA. After removal of 4 bases from V and 7 bases from J, the junction contained 7 bases not matched to a gene. This CDR3 spans 13 amino acids. The CDR3 DNA reads TGCAGCGTTGGGAACAGGGGCCTTAATGAGCAGTTCTTC. This gives the protein CSVGNRGLNEQFF.

The V call is TRBV7-2, the J call TRBJ2-3, with TRBD1 matching 10 bases. V lost 5 bases to trimming and J lost 1 base; unmatched junction nucleotides: 9. The CDR3 totals 17 residues. The germline CDR1 and CDR2 sequences are SGHTA and FQGNSA. CDR3 sequence (DNA): TGTGCCAGCAGCCTAGACAGGGGGCGCGGGGGCACAGATACGCAGTATTTT. Translation gives CASSLDRGRGGTDTQYF.

The rearrangement links TRBV7-3 to TRBJ2-2; 7 nucleotides match TRBD1. V trimming: 4 bases; J trimming: 7 bases; junction bases outside the gene matches: 6. This CDR3 is 14 amino acids long. Germline V gene data show CDR1 as SGHTA and CDR2 as FQGTGA. CDR3 nucleotides: TGTGCCAGCAGCTACGAGGGGGCTAGCGGGGAGCTGTTTTTT. Its protein product is CASSYEGASGELFF.

The chain carries TRBV5-1 and TRBJ1-1, with D perhaps matching TRBD1 (5 bases). The length of the CDR3 is 14 residues. V lost 7 bases and J lost 0, with 13 bases in between. CDR1 is SGHRS and CDR2 is YFSETQ in the germline V gene. The CDR3, as DNA: TGCGCCAGCTCGACTGGGGGGATGAACACTGAAGCTTTCTTT. Protein product: CASSTGGMNTEAFF.

This sequence joins TRBV9 and TRBJ2-5; D possibly corresponds to TRBD2 (6 bases). V was pared by 3 bases and J by 4 bases, with 19 bases between. Germline CDR1 is SGDLS and CDR2 is YYNGEE. CDR3 length: 16 residues. The CDR3 DNA reads as TGTGCCAGCAGCGATGGAGGTTGGGGGGATTCAGAGACCCAGTACTTC. Translation: CASSDGGWGDSETQYF.

This sequence joins TRBV27 and TRBJ2-1; 9 bases map to TRBD2. The CDR3 sequence is 13 residues long. The junction had 4 bases not matched to a gene; V was cut back by 6 bases and J by 7 bases. Germline V gene data show CDR1 as MNHEY and CDR2 as SMNVEV (reference sequence). CDR3 sequence: CASRLAGQNEQFF. In DNA form, the CDR3 reads TGTGCCAGCAGGCTAGCGGGACAAAATGAGCAGTTCTTC.

The V and J genes are TRBV15 and TRBJ1-2; weak D call: TRBD1 (6 bases). Trimming cost V 1 base and J 3 bases, with 18 bases left between them. The CDR3 spans 17 residues. Germline V gene data show CDR1 as LNHNV and CDR2 as YYDKDF (reference sequence). In DNA, the CDR3 is TGTGCCACCAGCAGAGGCCTGACAGGCCCCCTCGACTATGGCTACACCTTC. It yields the protein CATSRGLTGPLDYGYTF.

V usage is TRBV24-1 and J usage is TRBJ2-1; 8 nucleotides match TRBD1. Germline V lookup: CDR1 KGHDR, CDR2 SFDVKD. This CDR3 spans 13 amino acids. The junction had 2 bases not matched to a gene; V was cut back by 7 bases and J by 4 bases. DNA for the CDR3: TGTGCCACCAGGGGACAGGTGTACAATGAGCAGTTCTTC. Translation gives CATRGQVYNEQFF.

This chain joins TRBV11-2 and TRBJ2-3; tentative D call: TRBD1 (5 bases). Germline values: CDR1 SGHAT, CDR2 FQNNGV. There are 15 residues in the CDR3. Trimming took 6 bases from V and 4 from J, leaving 17 bases between them. CDR3 residues: CASRLIQGGADTQYF. The CDR3 DNA follows: TGTGCCAGCAGACTTATCCAGGGTGGGGCAGATACGCAGTATTTT.

V gene TRBV5-8 combines with J gene TRBJ2-7; TRBD1 agrees at 9 bases. Germline V gene lookup returns CDR1 SGHTS and CDR2 YDEGEE. The CDR3 is 14 residues long. V was clipped by 4 bases and J by 3 bases; unmatched bases: 5. The chain's CDR3 is CASSTGQGIYEQYF. In DNA form, the CDR3 reads TGTGCCAGCAGCACGGGACAGGGAATCTACGAGCAGTACTTC.

The chain employs TRBV7-6 and TRBJ2-1; possibly TRBD2 for D (5 bases). Germline-derived CDR1 and CDR2 are SGHVS and FNYEAQ. The CDR3 runs 13 residues. V lost 1 base and J 7 bases, leaving 8 bases between the germline ends. CDR3 nucleotide sequence: TGTGCCAGCAGCTTAGTCCTAGCTAATGAGCAGTTCTTC. Translation gives CASSLVLANEQFF.

This chain links TRBV6-5 with TRBJ1-5; 10 positions agree with TRBD1. Germline CDR1 is MNHEY and CDR2 is SVGAGI. The CDR3 has 15 amino acids. After removal of 8 bases from V and 2 bases from J, the junction contained 6 bases not matched to a gene. The CDR3 region is CASARDRGGNQPQHF. Written as DNA, the CDR3 is TGTGCCAGCGCCAGGGACAGGGGAGGCAATCAGCCCCAGCATTTT.

The rearrangement joins TRBV6-1 to TRBJ1-6, with 12 bases lining up with TRBD1. CDR3 size: 16 residues. Germline CDR1 reads MNHNS; CDR2 reads SASEGT. V shed 2 bases and J 7 bases; nucleotides not matched to a gene: 3. The CDR3 region is CASSETGTGGNSPLHF. The CDR3 nucleotides are TGTGCCAGCAGTGAAACGGGGACAGGGGGCAATTCACCCCTCCACTTT.

The chain employs TRBV25-1 and TRBJ1-1; D is possibly TRBD1 (5 bases). Germline CDR1 is MGHDK and CDR2 is SYGVNS. The germline V and J ends were trimmed by 1 base and 1 base, with 13 bases remaining between them. The CDR3 sequence is 16 residues long. CDR3 in DNA: TGTGCCAGCAGTGAATCTGGGGCAGCAAAGAACACTGAAGCTTTCTTT. It is translated as CASSESGAAKNTEAFF.

This sequence joins TRBV20-1 and TRBJ2-7; D perhaps matches TRBD2 (7 bases). In germline, CDR1 is DFQATT, CDR2 SNEGSKA (reference sequence). The CDR3 consists of 15 residues. Trimming removed 5 bases from V and 7 bases from J, with 24 bases in between. The CDR3 sequence: CSARETGGALREQYF. The DNA of the CDR3 is TGCAGTGCTCGTGAAACTGGGGGGGCCTTGAGGGAGCAGTACTTC.

The chain uses TRBV6-1 and TRBJ1-5; 7 bases agree with TRBD1. V shed 4 bases and J 1 base; nucleotides not matched to a gene: 7. Germline lookup yields CDR1 MNHNS and CDR2 SASEGT. This CDR3 spans 16 amino acids. The CDR3 region is CASSGRQGFSNQPQHF. The CDR3, as DNA: TGTGCCAGCAGTGGGCGACAGGGATTCAGCAATCAGCCCCAGCATTTT.

The chain employs TRBV7-2 and TRBJ2-5; 8 bases are a match to TRBD2. V lost 7 bases, J lost 6 bases, and 10 bases stayed unmatched. The CDR3 sequence is 14 residues long. CDR1 is SGHTA, CDR2 FQGNSA, per germline. CDR3 amino acids: CASTLSGGTQTQYF. Written as DNA, the CDR3 is TGTGCCAGCACCCTGAGCGGGGGCACCCAGACCCAGTACTTC. Full variable domain (remainder filled in from reference TRBV7-2 and TRBJ2-5): GAGVSQSPSNKVTEKGKDVELRCDPISGHTALYWYRQSLGQGLEFLIYFQGNSAPDKSGLPSDRFSAERTGGSVSTLTIQRTQQEDSAVYLCASTLSGGTQTQYFGPGTRLLVL.

V usage is TRBV3-1 (or the pseudogene TRBV3-2) and J usage is TRBJ2-2, with D perhaps TRBD2 (6 bases). Per germline, CDR1 LGHDT and CDR2 YNNKEL (reference sequence). Trimming removed 3 bases at V and 6 bases at J, with 17 bases between. CDR3 size: 16 residues. The DNA of the CDR3 is TGTGCCAGCAGCCACCCAGGGCGGGATGGGCCCGGGGAGCTGTTTTTT. It is translated as CASSHPGRDGPGELFF.

The chain carries TRBV28 and TRBJ1-2; TRBD1 agrees at 7 bases. The CDR3 spans 14 residues. Germline-derived CDR1 and CDR2 are MDHEN and SYDVKM. The V segment lost 1 base and the J segment 4 bases; nucleotides outside the gene matches: 3. This CDR3 is CASSLLDRSYGYTF. The CDR3 DNA is TGTGCCAGCAGTTTATTGGACAGGAGCTATGGCTACACCTTC.